This passage covers 5 T cell receptor beta chains from one sample sequenced in a study of T-cell memory formation after mild COVID-19. Using its own MiXCR run on the 5' RACE reads, TCRdb lists one record per CDR3 protein. The sample has roughly 480,000 distinct CDR3 sequences, more than 20% seen once. The sequenced material came from PBMCs or a T cell subset sorted from them (not recorded which). The receptor source for this set is an adult woman who had mild COVID-19 (a few samples of this study predate the infection). Cell type and time point are not known.

The V gene is TRBV29-1, the J gene TRBJ1-2; D not certain. Germline lookup yields CDR1 SQVTM and CDR2 ANQGSEA. The CDR3 covers 9 residues. V was trimmed by 6 bases and J by 7 bases, leaving 6 bases between them. The CDR3 here is CSVGPGYTF. DNA of the CDR3: TGCAGCGTGGGTCCTGGCTACACCTTC. Together with reference TRBV29-1 and TRBJ1-2, the CDR3 gives the full variable domain: SAVISQKPSRDICQRGTSLTIQCQVDSQVTMMFWYRQQPGQSLTLIATANQGSEATYESGFVIDKFPISRPNLTFSTLTVSNMSPEDSSIYLCSVGPGYTFGSGTRLTVV.

This clonotype came up a few times. The chain recombines TRBV12-3 or TRBV12-4 with TRBJ2-7; 10 nucleotides match TRBD2. The CDR3 has 15 residues. With V trimmed by 6 bases and J by 6 bases, 11 bases remained unmatched. The CDR3 DNA is TGTGCCAGCAGCTTTAGCGGGAGGACCTCCGGCGAGCAGTACTTC. Its protein product is CASSFSGRTSGEQYF.

In its sample, this clonotype was seen a few times. This chain uses TRBV12-3 or TRBV12-4 with TRBJ2-1, with TRBD2 matching over 15 bases. V lost 6 bases and J lost 0; bases outside the gene matches: 15. This CDR3 is built from 21 residues. CDR3 nucleotides: TGTGCCAGCAGACTAAGTTGGGGGACTAGCGGGAGGTCGAGCTCCTACAATGAGCAGTTCTTC. As protein: CASRLSWGTSGRSSSYNEQFF.

This clonotype was seen a handful of times. The chain joins TRBV5-1 to TRBJ2-2; TRBD2 matches at 15 bases. The length of the CDR3 is 20 residues. Germline values: CDR1 SGHRS, CDR2 YFSETQ. The V gene end was trimmed by 0 bases and the J gene end by 0 bases; junction bases not matched to a gene: 6. CDR3 DNA: TGCGCCAGCAGCTTGGCCCCGGGACTAGCGGGGGGCCCGAACACCGGGGAGCTGTTTTTT. Encoded protein: CASSLAPGLAGGPNTGELFF.

The V and J genes are TRBV7-6 and TRBJ2-4; a possible D gene is TRBD2 (7 bases). The CDR3 consists of 14 residues. Germline CDR1 reads SGHVS; CDR2 reads FNYEAQ. The V end was cut by 5 bases, the J end by 7 bases, with 15 bases between. CDR3 loop: CASSRGEGENIQYF. The CDR3 DNA reads as TGTGCCAGCAGCAGAGGGGAGGGGGAGAACATTCAGTACTTC.